The rows below give T cell receptor beta chains drawn from one sample of a study of blood T cells in healthy people across ages. TCRdb processed the 5' RACE reads anew with MiXCR; each CDR3 protein has one entry. The sample has some 700,000 distinct CDR3 sequences; more than 40% are singletons. Sequenced input: blood. The source is a woman aged 55-69 years in good health. Each CDR3 is given with its conserved first and last residue. The D gene is left open where the match is weak. The size entry is marked missing in some rows and otherwise reads once, few, many or a size class.

D | J | V | length | size | CDR3 | DNA
. | TRBJ1-1 | TRBV6-6 | 12 | . | CASSYENREAFF | TGTGCCAGCAGTTACGAAAACAGAGAAGCTTTCTTT
TRBD2 | TRBJ2-7 | TRBV5-1 | 13 | . | CASSWRGGYEQYF | TGCGCCAGCAGTTGGCGCGGGGGCTACGAGCAGTACTTC
TRBD1 | TRBJ2-7 | TRBV5-4 | 17 | . | CASSLRTGQWSYNEQYF | TGTGCCAGCAGCTTACGGACAGGGCAGTGGTCCTACAATGAGCAGTACTTC
. | TRBJ1-2 | TRBV29-1 | 10 | many | CSVPTEGYTF | TGCAGCGTCCCCACGGAAGGCTACACCTTC
. | TRBJ1-1 | TRBV7-2 | 14 | few | CASSRKQGNTEAFF | TGTGCCAGCAGCCGCAAACAGGGGAACACTGAAGCTTTCTTT
TRBD2 | TRBJ2-2 | TRBV20-1 | 16 | . | CSAPAGGLAFTGELFF | TGCAGTGCCCCGGCCGGAGGACTAGCGTTTACCGGGGAGCTGTTTTTT
. | TRBJ2-7 | TRBV4-1 | 14 | . | CASSPGTYGVEQYF | TGCGCCAGCAGCCCCGGGACATACGGCGTGGAGCAGTACTTC
. | TRBJ2-5 | TRBV27 | 13 | . | CASSPPGVETQYF | TGTGCCAGCAGCCCTCCCGGGGTAGAGACCCAGTACTTC
. | TRBJ2-5 | TRBV6-5 | 15 | few | CASSYRPGSGETQYF | TGTGCCAGCAGTTACCGTCCGGGATCAGGGGAGACCCAGTACTTC
TRBD1 | TRBJ2-3 | TRBV5-6 | 15 | few | CASSSRDRYTDTQYF | TGTGCCAGCAGCTCCCGGGACAGGTACACAGATACGCAGTATTTT
TRBD1 | TRBJ1-2 | TRBV27 | 13 | many | CATTDRGGYGYTF | TGTGCCACCACAGACAGGGGCGGATATGGCTACACCTTC
. | TRBJ2-1 | TRBV7-2 | 14 | . | CASSFAGLYNEQFF | TGTGCCAGCAGCTTTGCTGGACTCTACAATGAGCAGTTCTTC
. | TRBJ2-7 | TRBV6-1 | 13 | . | CASRTPNLYEQYF | TGTGCCAGCAGGACCCCGAACCTCTACGAGCAGTACTTC
. | TRBJ2-5 | TRBV7-2 | 14 | once | CASRLQGPQETQYF | TGTGCCAGCAGATTACAGGGACCCCAAGAGACCCAGTACTTC
TRBD1 | TRBJ1-2 | TRBV25-1 | 13 | few | CASSATGDRGYTF | TGTGCCAGCAGTGCGACAGGGGATCGGGGCTACACCTTC
TRBD2 | TRBJ2-5 | TRBV7-9 | 16 | few | CASSPRAGTSGETQYF | TGTGCCAGCAGCCCCCGAGCCGGGACTAGCGGGGAGACCCAGTACTTC
. | TRBJ1-5 | TRBV6-6 | 13 | . | CASSPTNGPPQHF | TGTGCCAGCAGTCCGACGAACGGTCCGCCCCAGCATTTT
TRBD1 | TRBJ2-1 | TRBV6-2/TRBV6-3 | 15 | . | CASSYGTGRAYEQFF | TGTGCCAGCAGTTACGGGACAGGAAGAGCCTACGAGCAGTTCTTC
TRBD2 | TRBJ2-7 | TRBV28 | 14 | . | CARRGLAGSYEQYF | TGTGCCCGCCGAGGGCTAGCGGGGTCTTACGAGCAGTACTTC
TRBD1 | TRBJ1-2 | TRBV6-2/TRBV6-3 | 15 | . | CASSPGTGALYGYTF | TGTGCCAGCAGCCCCGGGACAGGCGCCCTCTATGGCTACACCTTC
. | TRBJ1-4 | TRBV7-3 | 15 | . | CASNIMGNPNEKLFF | TGTGCCAGCAACATAATGGGGAACCCGAATGAAAAACTGTTTTTT
TRBD2 | TRBJ2-3 | TRBV7-6 | 15 | few | CASSLFSGSSDTQYF | TGTGCCAGCAGCTTATTTAGCGGGAGCTCGGATACGCAGTATTTT
TRBD1 | TRBJ2-6 | TRBV11-1 | 17 | . | CASRPWDRGYGANVLTF | TGTGCCAGCAGGCCATGGGACAGGGGGTATGGGGCCAACGTCCTGACTTTC
. | TRBJ1-3 | TRBV12-3/TRBV12-4 | 16 | few | CASSPNARGSGNTIYF | TGTGCCAGCAGCCCCAACGCCCGGGGAAGCGGAAACACCATATATTTT
TRBD1 | TRBJ2-7 | TRBV10-3 | 12 | many | CAGSRGLEEQYF | TGTGCCGGGAGCAGGGGGTTAGAAGAGCAGTACTTC
TRBD2 | TRBJ2-3 | TRBV12-3/TRBV12-4 | 16 | . | CASSLGLAGTTDTQYF | TGTGCCAGCAGTCTCGGACTAGCGGGAACCACAGATACGCAGTATTTT
. | TRBJ1-2 | TRBV4-2 | 17 | few | CASSQDSQAFRTYGYTF | TGTGCCAGCAGCCAAGATAGTCAGGCGTTTCGGACGTATGGCTACACCTTC
. | TRBJ1-5 | TRBV12-3/TRBV12-4 | 17 | . | CASSQNPGTRNNQPQHF | TGTGCCAGCAGTCAAAACCCTGGAACACGCAACAATCAGCCCCAGCATTTT
. | TRBJ2-3 | TRBV20-1 | 15 | . | CSASRGLGSEDTQYF | TGCAGTGCTAGCAGGGGCCTCGGGAGTGAAGATACGCAGTATTTT
TRBD2 | TRBJ2-1 | TRBV7-9 | 16 | . | CASSLLAGFKVDEQFF | TGTGCCAGCAGCTTGTTAGCGGGATTTAAGGTCGATGAGCAGTTCTTC
. | TRBJ1-2 | TRBV3-1 | 12 | . | CASSQDFRDYTF | TGTGCCAGCAGCCAAGATTTTAGGGATTACACCTTC
. | TRBJ2-7 | TRBV6-1 | 15 | . | CASSPLLQGSYEQYF | TGTGCCAGCAGTCCTCTATTACAGGGTTCCTACGAGCAGTACTTC
. | TRBJ1-5 | TRBV7-3 | 15 | few | CASSPDSTPNQPQHF | TGTGCCAGCAGCCCCGACAGTACTCCCAATCAGCCCCAGCATTTT
TRBD1 | TRBJ2-1 | TRBV5-1 | 15 | many | CASSEGQVAYNEQFF | TGCGCCAGCAGCGAGGGACAGGTAGCCTACAATGAGCAGTTCTTC
TRBD1 | TRBJ2-5 | TRBV2 | 16 | few | CASSQTGAMNGETQYF | TGTGCCAGCAGTCAGACAGGGGCTATGAACGGAGAGACCCAGTACTTC
TRBD1 | TRBJ2-7 | TRBV3-1 | 15 | . | CASSLGTVSAYEQYF | TGTGCCAGCAGCCTAGGGACAGTCTCCGCCTACGAGCAGTACTTC
TRBD1 | TRBJ1-2 | TRBV27 | 14 | many | CASGTGPPNYGYTF | TGTGCCAGCGGGACAGGGCCCCCGAACTATGGCTACACCTTC
. | TRBJ2-1 | TRBV12-5 | 17 | . | CASGLVLRPARDNEQFF | TGTGCTAGTGGTTTGGTACTAAGGCCTGCGAGGGACAATGAGCAGTTCTTC
. | TRBJ2-1 | TRBV27 | 13 | few | CATTKITENEQFF | TGTGCCACCACTAAGATTACCGAGAATGAGCAGTTCTTC
TRBD2 | TRBJ2-1 | TRBV27 | 15 | . | CASREGLAGGVEQFF | TGTGCCAGCCGCGAAGGACTAGCGGGAGGCGTTGAGCAGTTCTTC
. | TRBJ1-5 | TRBV12-3/TRBV12-4 | 11 | once | CASSFSMTQHF | TGTGCCAGCAGTTTTTCTATGACCCAGCATTTT
. | TRBJ2-5 | TRBV29-1 | 13 | many | CSVEGGRRETQYF | TGCAGCGTTGAGGGCGGCAGGAGAGAGACCCAGTACTTC
. | TRBJ2-7 | TRBV15 | 16 | few | CATSRFKGHTIYEQYF | TGTGCCACCAGCAGATTTAAGGGACACACAATCTACGAGCAGTACTTC
TRBD1 | TRBJ2-7 | TRBV2 | 11 | . | CAGSQDRKQYF | TGTGCCGGCAGCCAGGACAGGAAGCAGTACTTC
. | TRBJ1-3 | TRBV12-3/TRBV12-4 | 13 | . | CASRPTAGNTIYF | TGTGCCAGCAGGCCGACAGCTGGAAACACCATATATTTT
. | TRBJ1-5 | TRBV7-2 | 16 | . | CASSPPTDLSNQPQHF | TGTGCCAGCAGCCCCCCGACAGACCTTAGCAATCAGCCCCAGCATTTT